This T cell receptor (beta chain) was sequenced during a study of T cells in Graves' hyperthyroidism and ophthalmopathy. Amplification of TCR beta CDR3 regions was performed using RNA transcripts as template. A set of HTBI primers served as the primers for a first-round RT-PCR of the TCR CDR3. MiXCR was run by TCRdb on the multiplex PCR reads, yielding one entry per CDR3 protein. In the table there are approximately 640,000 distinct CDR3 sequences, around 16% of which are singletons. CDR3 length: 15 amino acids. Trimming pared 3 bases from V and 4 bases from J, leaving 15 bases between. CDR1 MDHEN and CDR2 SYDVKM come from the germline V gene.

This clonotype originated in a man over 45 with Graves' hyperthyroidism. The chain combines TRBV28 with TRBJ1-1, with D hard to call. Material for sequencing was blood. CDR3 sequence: CASSFLEDEVTEAFF. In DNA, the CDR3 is TGTGCCAGCAGTTTTCTCGAGGATGAGGTCACTGAAGCTTTCTTT.